This T cell receptor (beta chain) is drawn from a study of patients and donors after allogeneic stem cell transplantation. TCRdb processed the RT-PCR reads anew with MiXCR; each CDR3 protein has one entry. The sample has 150,000 to 250,000 distinct CDR3 sequences; 35% to 50% are singletons. V gave up 4 bases and J gave up 4 bases; unmatched junction bases: 9. Looked up from germline, CDR1 is SGDLS and CDR2 is YYNGEE. This CDR3 has 17 amino acids. The chain is built from TRBV9 and TRBJ2-2, with TRBD2 identical over 11 bases. The sequence was obtained from a human donor who was either an allogeneic HSCT recipient or a stem cell or donor lymphocyte infusion donor (not recorded which). It is not recorded whose cells these are; they may come from a transplant donor. Sequenced: blood, either unsorted or a sorted T cell fraction (not recorded which). The CDR3 is CASSPPLTSGGTGELFF. In nucleotides, the CDR3 is TGTGCCAGCAGCCCCCCTCTTACTAGCGGGGGCACCGGGGAGCTGTTTTTT.